This T cell receptor (beta chain) comes out of a study of T-cell memory formation after mild COVID-19. General study findings and limits: Day 15 to 85 contracting clones showed balanced CD4/CD8; later expanders leaned CD4+.

Constant-segment-primed 5'RACE gave TCR alpha and TCR beta cDNA libraries with sample barcodes and UMIs. A single record per CDR3 protein comes from TCRdb applying MiXCR to the 5' RACE reads. The top ten clones hold about 26% of a sample with fewer than 150,000 distinct CDR3 sequences, more than 13% of them seen once. Germline CDR1 reads DFQATT; CDR2 reads SNEGSKA (reference sequence). The junction had 9 bases not matched to a gene; V was cut back by 1 base and J by 3 bases. CDR3 size: 16 residues. This clonotype turned up a few times. Its antigen is as yet unknown. This sequence was found in an adult woman who had mild COVID-19 (a few samples of this study predate the infection). Cell type and time point are not known. The specimen was PBMCs or a T cell subset sorted from them (not recorded which). The chain uses TRBV20-1 and TRBJ2-1; the match to TRBD2 covers 7 bases. In DNA, the CDR3 is TGCAGTGCTAGAGGCGATCCGGGACTAAGCTACAATGAGCAGTTCTTC. This gives the protein CSARGDPGLSYNEQFF.